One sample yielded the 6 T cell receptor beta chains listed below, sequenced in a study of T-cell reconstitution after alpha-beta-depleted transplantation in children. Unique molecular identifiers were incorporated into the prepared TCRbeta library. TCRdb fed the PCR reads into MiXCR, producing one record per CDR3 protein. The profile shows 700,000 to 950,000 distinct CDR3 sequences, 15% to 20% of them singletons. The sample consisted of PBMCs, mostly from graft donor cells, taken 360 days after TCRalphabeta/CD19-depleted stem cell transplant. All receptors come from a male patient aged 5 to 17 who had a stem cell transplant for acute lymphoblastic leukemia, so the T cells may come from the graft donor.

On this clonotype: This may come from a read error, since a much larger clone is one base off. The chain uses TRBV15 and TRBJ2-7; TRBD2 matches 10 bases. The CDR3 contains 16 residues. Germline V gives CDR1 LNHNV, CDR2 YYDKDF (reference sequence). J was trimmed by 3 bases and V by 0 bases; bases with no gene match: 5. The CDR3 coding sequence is TGTGCCACCAGCAGAGATGAGCTAGCGGGAGTCTACGAGCAGTACTTC. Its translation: CATSRDELAGVYEQYF.

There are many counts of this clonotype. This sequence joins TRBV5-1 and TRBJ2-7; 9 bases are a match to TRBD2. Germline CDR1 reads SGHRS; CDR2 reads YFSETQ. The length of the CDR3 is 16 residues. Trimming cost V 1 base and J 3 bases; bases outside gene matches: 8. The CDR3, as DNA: TGCGCCAGCAGCTTGCCCTCTAGCGGGGCAAACTACGAGCAGTACTTC. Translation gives CASSLPSSGANYEQYF.

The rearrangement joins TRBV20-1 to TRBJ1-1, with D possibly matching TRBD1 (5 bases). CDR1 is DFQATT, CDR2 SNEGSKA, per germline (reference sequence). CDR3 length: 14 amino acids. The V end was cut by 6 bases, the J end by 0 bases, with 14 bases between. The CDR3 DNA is TGCAGTGCGAAAGTTGGACACTTGAACACTGAAGCTTTCTTT. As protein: CSAKVGHLNTEAFF.

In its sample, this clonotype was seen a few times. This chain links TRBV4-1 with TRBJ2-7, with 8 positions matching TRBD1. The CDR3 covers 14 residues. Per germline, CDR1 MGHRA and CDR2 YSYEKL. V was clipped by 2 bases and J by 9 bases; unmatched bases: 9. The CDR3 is CASSQIGQGGWQYF. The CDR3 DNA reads TGCGCCAGCAGCCAAATCGGACAGGGAGGTTGGCAGTACTTC.

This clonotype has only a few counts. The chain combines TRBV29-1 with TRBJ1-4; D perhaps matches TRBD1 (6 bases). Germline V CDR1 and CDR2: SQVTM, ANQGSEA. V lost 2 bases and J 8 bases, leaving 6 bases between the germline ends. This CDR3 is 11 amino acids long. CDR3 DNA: TGCAGCGTTGAAAGGGGGGAAAAACTGTTTTTT. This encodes CSVERGEKLFF. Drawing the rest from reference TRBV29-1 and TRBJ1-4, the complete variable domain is SAVISQKPSRDICQRGTSLTIQCQVDSQVTMMFWYRQQPGQSLTLIATANQGSEATYESGFVIDKFPISRPNLTFSTLTVSNMSPEDSSIYLCSVERGEKLFFGSGTQLSVL.

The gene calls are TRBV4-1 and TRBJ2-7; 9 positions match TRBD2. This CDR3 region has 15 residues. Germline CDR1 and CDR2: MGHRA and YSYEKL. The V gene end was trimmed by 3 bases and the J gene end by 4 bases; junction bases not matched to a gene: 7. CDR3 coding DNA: TGCGCCAGCAGCCACGGCCGCGCGGGAGGGTACGAGCAGTACTTC. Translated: CASSHGRAGGYEQYF.